This TCR beta chain was captured by sequencing in a study of beta chain features in type 1 diabetes. Broader study findings: PCR might show a preference for shorter templates, equally across patients and controls. Relative to healthy donors, patients appeared to have naive, central memory and Treg TCRB repertoires that were more similar. VDJ junctions sequenced from type 1 diabetes patients showed fewer insertions and more deletions.

This clone was found a few times. What it recognizes is unknown. Since all of the isolated RNA was reverse transcribed, expressed TCRB transcripts were what got sequenced. Sequenced by immunoSEQ multiplex PCR; TCRdb stores in-frame clones only, minus some. The data show about half a million clones, 30% seen once. Naive, central memory, regulatory and stem cell-like memory cells within the CD4+ compartment were sorted using CD45RO/CCR7/CD25/CD127/CD95/CD27. Germline V CDR1 and CDR2: MNHNY, SVGAGI (reference sequence). The ends were cut back, 4 bases at V and 0 bases at J, with 11 bases in the middle. This CDR3 spans 15 amino acids.

Material: naive CD4+ T cells from blood. The J gene is TRBJ2-3, the V gene TRBV6-6; a possible D gene is TRBD1 (5 bases). The source of this sequence is a young man in good health. CDR3 residues: CASSSLAGSTDTQYF. CDR3 DNA sequence: TGTGCCAGCAGTTCATTGGCAGGGAGCACAGATACGCAGTATTTT.